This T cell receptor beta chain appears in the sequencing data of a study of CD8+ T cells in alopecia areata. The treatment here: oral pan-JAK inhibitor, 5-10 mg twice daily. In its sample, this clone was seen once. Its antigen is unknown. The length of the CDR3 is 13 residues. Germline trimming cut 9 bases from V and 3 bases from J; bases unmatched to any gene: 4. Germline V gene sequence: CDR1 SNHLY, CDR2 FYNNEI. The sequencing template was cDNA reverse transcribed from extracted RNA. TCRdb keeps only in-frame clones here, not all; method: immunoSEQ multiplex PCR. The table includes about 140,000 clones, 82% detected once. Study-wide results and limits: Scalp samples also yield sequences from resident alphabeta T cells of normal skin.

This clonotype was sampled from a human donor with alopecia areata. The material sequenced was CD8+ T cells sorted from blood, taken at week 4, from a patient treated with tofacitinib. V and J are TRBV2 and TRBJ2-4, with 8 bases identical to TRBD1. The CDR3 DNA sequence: TGTGCCAGGGAGGACAGGGACAAAAACATTCAGTACTTC. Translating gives CAREDRDKNIQYF.